The present TCR beta chain was sequenced within a study of CD8+CD57+ T cells in acquired aplastic anemia. Study summary: Sorting CD4+ and CD8+ cells gave DNA averaging approximately 3 ug. General observations from the study: The same twenty-nine CD8+ CDR3 sequences occurred in patients and in controls. The CD8+ Simpson's diversity of patients and controls was not significantly different.

The template used for profiling TCR beta VDJ and CDR3 was genomic DNA. From the reads, TCRdb called clonotypes with MiXCR, one entry per CDR3 protein. The profile covers some 180,000 distinct CDR3 sequences, with 63% appearing a single time and more than 40% taken by the ten largest. Individuals selected for sequencing had exhibited CD8+CD57+ cell expansion on flow cytometry. A remark on this clonotype: The antigen is not known.

The sequencing input was sorted CD4+, CD8+, or CD8+CD57+ T cells (not recorded which) from PBMCs. This TCR was sampled from a human donor with aplastic anemia.

This CDR3 is CATSRASGTGKTEAFF. In DNA, the CDR3 is TGTGCCACCAGCAGAGCTTCCGGGACAGGGAAGACTGAAGCTTTCTTT. This chain joins TRBV15 and TRBJ1-1, with 9 bases identical to TRBD1. Germline V gene lookup returns CDR1 LNHNV and CDR2 YYDKDF (reference sequence). The V segment lost 1 base and the J segment 5 bases; nucleotides outside the gene matches: 8. This CDR3 has 16 amino acids. The full variable domain, with the rest looked up from reference TRBV15 and TRBJ1-1, is DAMVIQNPRYQVTQFGKPVTLSCSQTLNHNVMYWYQQKSSQAPKLLFHYYDKDFNNEADTPDNFQSRRPNTSFCFLDIRSPGLGDTAMYLCATSRASGTGKTEAFFGQGTRLTVV.